Listed below are T cell receptor beta chains from one sample, sequenced in a study of metastatic and nonmetastatic thyroid tumors. TCRdb re-clonotyped the PCR reads through MiXCR. The data hold roughly 40,000 clones, with around 17% observed a single time. The specimen was blood. The origin of the receptors is a female donor with papillary thyroid cancer or a benign thyroid nodule (not recorded which). Some clones in this sample may be carry-over from other donors' samples. Both conserved end residues are trimmed from each CDR3.

j_call v_call cdr3_aa
TRBJ1-2 TRBV6-1 ATYPGGGYYGYT
TRBJ1-1 TRBV27 ASSLKGMNTEAF
TRBJ1-3 TRBV10-3 AISASDTRLSGNTIY
TRBJ2-1 TRBV12-3/TRBV12-4 ASSRFYNEQF
TRBJ2-2 TRBV6-1 ASSPPRDRRAGELF
TRBJ2-3 TRBV6-6 ASSYSRGPSSTDTQY
TRBJ1-6 TRBV6-1 ASSEQGENSPLH
TRBJ2-3 TRBV7-3 ASSPQGVTDTQY
TRBJ2-3 TRBV20-1 SATYLRAGARSTDTQY
TRBJ1-2 TRBV6-2/TRBV6-3 ASRPRTGGRDYGYT
TRBJ1-1 TRBV27 ASRTALNTEAF
TRBJ2-2 TRBV20-1 SAPSGANTGELF
TRBJ2-2 TRBV7-2 ASSLAGELF
TRBJ2-3 TRBV7-8 ASSLGVGTDTQY
TRBJ2-7 TRBV6-1 ASSLDRVNEQY
TRBJ1-1 TRBV3-1 ASRAGSSSNTEAF
TRBJ1-4 TRBV6-1 ASTTSHDRAINEKLF
TRBJ2-5 TRBV5-5 ASSSGLAGVGETQY
TRBJ2-2 TRBV30 AWSVSQALTGELF
TRBJ1-2 TRBV2 AIRPDSNYCYT
TRBJ2-1 TRBV7-2 ASSLQSQVGNNEQF
TRBJ1-3 TRBV5-6 ASSLVSGNTIY
TRBJ2-3 TRBV2 ASKLYRGISTDTQY
TRBJ2-3 TRBV12-5 ASGFYTSGRGTDTQY
TRBJ1-4 TRBV18 ASSQTGINEKLF
TRBJ2-3 TRBV5-1 ASSPPLGTDTQY